Sequencing of this T cell receptor beta chain was carried out in a study of shared T cell receptors in the human thymus (dated by TCRdb to 2020 to 2023). A note on the overall study: The study investigated the way shared, self-reactive T-cell receptor alpha chains are produced in the human thymus.

About this clone itself: Its cognate antigen has yet to be identified. Nothing much larger sits one base from this clone, and base qualities are not available.

The method behind the library was the immunoSEQ multiplex PCR assay. TCRdb re-hosts the immuneACCESS table, in-frame sequences only. Its copies lack some clones; in the studies checked, an unresolved V gene accounts for under half of them, and the cause for the rest is not known. The sample table lists 650,000 to 950,000 clones, approximately 83% of them with a count of one. The ten top clones hold around 0.0094% of the sample. The same data also went into a second study, on human thymus T cells. As the second paper documents: The donors were immunologically healthy infants in Finland who had open corrective cardiac surgery for congenital heart defects. The thymus tissue came from surgical resects taken out during corrective cardiac surgery. V and J gene segment usage appeared biased in both thymic and peripheral blood repertoires. The related research found that thymic TCR repertoires overlapped highly between unrelated individuals. The study characterized TCR alpha and beta repertoires from fewer than 10 infant thymus samples and a few related peripheral blood samples. Donor ages ranged from about 6 to 244 days, and the cohort comprised over 5 male and two female infants. After being mechanically released from the tissue, thymocytes were kept at -70 degrees C in pellets of about 9.5-30 million cells. A QIAsymphony instrument was used to extract genomic DNA from frozen cell pellets. The immunoSEQ multiplex PCR assay was used to amplify the TCRB and TCRAD loci from a standardized amount of quality-controlled genomic DNA. The amplicons spanned the V(D)J region and were long enough to cover the CDR3 and allow V and J genes to be identified. Amplicon sequencing was performed on an Illumina platform through the commercial immunoSEQ service. Primer bias and sequencing errors were corrected as previously described, and TCRAD and TCRB definitions were based on the IMGT database. Analysis of the repertoires was done with immunoSEQ Analyzer 3.0 and VDJTools and included basic statistics, V/J segment usage, diversity estimates, rarefaction and pairwise overlap. Diversity was estimated with Chao1, ChaoE, Efron-Thisted, Shannon and inverse Simpson indices, and also on datasets down-sampled to the smallest sample. Repertoire overlap was determined by strict matching of CDR3 nucleotide sequence, V gene and J gene, and Jaccard-based multidimensional scaling clustering was applied. On average, about 730,000 unique TCRB clonotypes were obtained from thymus samples, compared with roughly 89,000 from blood samples.

This sequence originates from a girl younger than two with a congenital heart defect. Donor details come from another sample of the same person, matched by shared clones. Source material: thymocytes.

The sequenced DNA is TGCGCCAGCAGCCTCACTAGCGGGGGGGCCTACGAGCAGTACTTC. Translated, this gives CASSLTSGGAYEQYF. The sequence links TRBV4-1 to TRBJ2-7; 13 central bases correspond to TRBD2. Trimming takes 4 bases off V and 2 bases off J; junction bases not matched to a gene: 2. Looking up the germline V gene yields CDR1 MGHRA and CDR2 YSYEKL. Including cysteine and phenylalanine, the CDR3 has 15 amino acids. The only DNA kept is the CDR3, 45 bases in frame from the first base.